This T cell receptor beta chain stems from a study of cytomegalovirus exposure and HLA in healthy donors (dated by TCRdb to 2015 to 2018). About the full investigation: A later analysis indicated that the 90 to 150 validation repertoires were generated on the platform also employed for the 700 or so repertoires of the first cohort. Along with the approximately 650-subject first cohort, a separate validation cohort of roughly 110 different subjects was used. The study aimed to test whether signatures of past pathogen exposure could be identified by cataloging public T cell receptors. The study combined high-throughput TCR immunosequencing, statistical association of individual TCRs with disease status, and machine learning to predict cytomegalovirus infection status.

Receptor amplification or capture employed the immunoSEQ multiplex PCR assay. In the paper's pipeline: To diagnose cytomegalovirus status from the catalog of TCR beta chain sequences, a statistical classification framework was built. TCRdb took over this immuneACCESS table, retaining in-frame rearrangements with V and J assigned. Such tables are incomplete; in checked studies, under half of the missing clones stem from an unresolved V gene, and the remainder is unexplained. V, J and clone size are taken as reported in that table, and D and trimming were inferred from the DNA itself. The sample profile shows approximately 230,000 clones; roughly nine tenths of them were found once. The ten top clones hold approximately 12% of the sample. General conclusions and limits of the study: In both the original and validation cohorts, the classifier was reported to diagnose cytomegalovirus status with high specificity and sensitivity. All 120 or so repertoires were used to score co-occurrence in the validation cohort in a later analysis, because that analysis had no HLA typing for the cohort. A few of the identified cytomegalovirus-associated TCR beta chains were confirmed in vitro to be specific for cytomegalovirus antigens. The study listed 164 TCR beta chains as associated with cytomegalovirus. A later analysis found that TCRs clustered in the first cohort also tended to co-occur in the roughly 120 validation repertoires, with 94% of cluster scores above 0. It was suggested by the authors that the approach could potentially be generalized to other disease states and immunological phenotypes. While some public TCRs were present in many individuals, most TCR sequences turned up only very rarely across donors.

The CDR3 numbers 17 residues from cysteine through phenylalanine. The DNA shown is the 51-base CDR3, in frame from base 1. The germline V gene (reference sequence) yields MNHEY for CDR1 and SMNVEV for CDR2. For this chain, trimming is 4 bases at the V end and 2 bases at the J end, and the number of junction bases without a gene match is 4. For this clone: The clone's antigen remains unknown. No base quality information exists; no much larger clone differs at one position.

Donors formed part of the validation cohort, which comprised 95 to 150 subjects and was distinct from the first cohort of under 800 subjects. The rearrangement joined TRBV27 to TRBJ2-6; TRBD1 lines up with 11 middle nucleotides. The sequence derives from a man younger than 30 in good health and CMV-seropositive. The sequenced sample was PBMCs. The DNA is TGTGCCAGCAGTTCTCCGGGACAGGGGGCTGGGGCCAACGTCCTGACTTTC. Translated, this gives CASSSPGQGAGANVLTF.